There are a few counts of the clone carrying this TCR beta chain. Its matching antigen is unknown. This sample is drawn from a study of vaccination and CD4 T cells after COVID-19. Turning to the study itself: Sampling after COVID took place at a median of about 91 days (range 35 to 161) following diagnosis. The post-vaccine samples came a median about 77 days after dose two (range 14 to 241). Cultures designated as controls were supplied with a CEFX pool, an HIV-1 Nef pool, or no peptide.

Cultured CD4+ T cell DNA was sequenced using the Oncomine TCR Beta short-read assay. TCRdb fed the PCR reads into MiXCR, producing one record per CDR3 protein. Of 7,500 or so distinct CDR3 sequences listed, about half were seen once; the top ten hold approximately 25%. Treatment denoted: approximately nine-day PBMC culture with coronavirus spike peptide pools or control peptides (ViraFEST assay). Before the COVID-19 pandemic (2011-2018), CD4+ T cells were obtained from the unexposed donor. Both day 3 and day 7 involved replacing half of the medium with fresh IL-2 medium. The CDR3 sequence is 15 residues long. Germline CDR1 and CDR2: MNHEY and SVGEGT. V was pared by 4 bases and J by 8 bases, with 18 bases between.

The genes are TRBV6-2 or TRBV6-3 and TRBJ2-1; no clear D. The sequence derives from a human donor in good health. Sequenced: CD4+ T cells from blood, cultured in vitro. The CDR3 loop reads CASSSRLGPRDEQFF. In DNA form, the CDR3 reads TGTGCCAGCAGTTCGCGACTCGGGCCCCGAGATGAGCAGTTCTTC.